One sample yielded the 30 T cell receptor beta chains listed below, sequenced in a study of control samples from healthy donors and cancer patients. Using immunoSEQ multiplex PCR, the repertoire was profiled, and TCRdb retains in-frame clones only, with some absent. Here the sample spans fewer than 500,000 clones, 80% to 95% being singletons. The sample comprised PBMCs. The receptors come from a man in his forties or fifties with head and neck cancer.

The CDR3 reads CASSVGSGPDEQYF. CDR3 sequence (DNA): TGTGCCAGCAGCGTAGGTAGCGGCCCCGACGAGCAGTACTTC. The rearrangement links TRBV9 to TRBJ2-7; weak D call: TRBD2 (6 bases). Trimming took off 0 bases at V and 5 bases at J, with 12 bases between the two ends. Germline CDR1 and CDR2: SGDLS and YYNGEE. The CDR3 is made up of 14 amino acids. The full variable domain, its missing parts supplied by reference TRBV9 and TRBJ2-7, is DSGVTQTPKHLITATGQRVTLRCSPRSGDLSVYWYQQSLDQGLQFLIQYYNGEERAKGNILERFSAQQFPDLHSELNLSSLELGDSALYFCASSVGSGPDEQYFGPGTRLTVT.

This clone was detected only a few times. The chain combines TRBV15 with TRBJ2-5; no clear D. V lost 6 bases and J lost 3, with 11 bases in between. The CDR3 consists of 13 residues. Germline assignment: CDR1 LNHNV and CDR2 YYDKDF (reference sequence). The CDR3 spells CATRKRVEETQYF. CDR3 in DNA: TGTGCCACCAGGAAACGGGTGGAAGAGACCCAGTACTTC.

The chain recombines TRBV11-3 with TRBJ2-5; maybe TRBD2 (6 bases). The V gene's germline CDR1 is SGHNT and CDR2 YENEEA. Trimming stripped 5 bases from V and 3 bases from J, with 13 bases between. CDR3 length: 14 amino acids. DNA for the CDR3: TGTGCCAGCAGCCCCCGGGACTGGAAAGAGACCCAGTACTTC. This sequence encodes CASSPRDWKETQYF.

In DNA form, the CDR3 reads TGTGCCAGCAGCGGGGGACGGACTAATGAAAAACTGTTTTTT. The encoded protein is CASSGGRTNEKLFF. This rearrangement joins TRBV9 to TRBJ1-4, with D possibly matching TRBD1 (5 bases). V gave up 3 bases and J gave up 2 bases, with 8 bases separating them. The CDR3 spans 14 residues. Germline V CDR1 and CDR2: SGDLS, YYNGEE.

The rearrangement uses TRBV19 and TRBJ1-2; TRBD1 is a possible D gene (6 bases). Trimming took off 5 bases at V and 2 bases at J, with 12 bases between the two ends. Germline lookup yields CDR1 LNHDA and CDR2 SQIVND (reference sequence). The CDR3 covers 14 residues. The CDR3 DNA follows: TGTGCCAGTAGTTCCCTGGGACAAAACTATGGCTACACCTTC. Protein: CASSSLGQNYGYTF.

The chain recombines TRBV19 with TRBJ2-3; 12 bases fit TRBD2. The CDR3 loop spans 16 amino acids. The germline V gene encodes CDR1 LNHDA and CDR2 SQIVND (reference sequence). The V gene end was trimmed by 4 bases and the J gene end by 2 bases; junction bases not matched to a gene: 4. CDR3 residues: CASSTTSGGTTDTQYF. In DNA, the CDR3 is TGTGCCAGTAGTACTACTAGCGGGGGGACCACAGATACGCAGTATTTT.

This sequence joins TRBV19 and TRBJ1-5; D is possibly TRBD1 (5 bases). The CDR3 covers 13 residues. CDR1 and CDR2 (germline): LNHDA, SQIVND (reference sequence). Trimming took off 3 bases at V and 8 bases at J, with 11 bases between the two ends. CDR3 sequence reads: CASSMVRGEPQHF. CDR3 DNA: TGTGCCAGTAGTATGGTGCGAGGGGAGCCCCAGCATTTT. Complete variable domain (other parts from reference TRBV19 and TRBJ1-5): DGGITQSPKYLFRKEGQNVTLSCEQNLNHDAMYWYRQDPGQGLRLIYYSQIVNDFQKGDIAEGYSVSREKKESFPLTVTSAQKNPTAFYLCASSMVRGEPQHFGDGTRLSIL.

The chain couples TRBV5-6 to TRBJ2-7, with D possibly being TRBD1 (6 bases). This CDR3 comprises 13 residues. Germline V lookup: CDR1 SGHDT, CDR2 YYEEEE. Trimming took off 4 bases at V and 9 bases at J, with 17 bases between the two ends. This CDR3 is CASSGGTGIGQYF. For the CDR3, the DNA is TGTGCCAGCAGCGGAGGAACAGGGATCGGGCAGTACTTC.

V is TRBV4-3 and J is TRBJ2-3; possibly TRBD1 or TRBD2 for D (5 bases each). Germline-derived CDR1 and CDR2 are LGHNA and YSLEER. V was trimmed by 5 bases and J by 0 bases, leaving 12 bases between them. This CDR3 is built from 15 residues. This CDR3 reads CASSEGAGSTDTQYF. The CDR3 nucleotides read TGCGCCAGCAGCGAAGGGGCGGGTAGCACAGATACGCAGTATTTT.

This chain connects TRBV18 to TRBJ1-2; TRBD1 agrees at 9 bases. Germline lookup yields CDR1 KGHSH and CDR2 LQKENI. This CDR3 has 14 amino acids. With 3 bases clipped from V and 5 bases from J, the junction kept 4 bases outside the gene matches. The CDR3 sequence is CASSPRDRDYGYTF. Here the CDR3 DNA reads TGTGCCAGCTCACCCCGGGACAGGGATTATGGCTACACCTTC.

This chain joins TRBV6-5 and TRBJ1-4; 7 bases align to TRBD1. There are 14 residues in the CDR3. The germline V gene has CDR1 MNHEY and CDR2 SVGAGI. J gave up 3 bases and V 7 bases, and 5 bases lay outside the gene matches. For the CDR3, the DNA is TGTGCCAGCAAACAGGGGTTGGCTAATGAAAAACTGTTTTTT. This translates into CASKQGLANEKLFF.

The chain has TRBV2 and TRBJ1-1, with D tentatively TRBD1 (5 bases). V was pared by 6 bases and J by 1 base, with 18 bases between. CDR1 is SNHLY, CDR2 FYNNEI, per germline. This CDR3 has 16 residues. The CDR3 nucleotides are TGTGCCAGCAGCCCTCCCGGCAGGGACGGGAACACTGAAGCTTTCTTT. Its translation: CASSPPGRDGNTEAFF.

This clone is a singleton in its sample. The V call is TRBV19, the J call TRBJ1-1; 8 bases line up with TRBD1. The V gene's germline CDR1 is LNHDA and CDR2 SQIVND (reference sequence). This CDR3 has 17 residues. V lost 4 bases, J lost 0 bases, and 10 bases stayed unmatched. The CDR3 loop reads CASSNPRQGRVNTEAFF. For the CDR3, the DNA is TGTGCCAGTAGTAACCCTCGACAGGGGAGGGTGAACACTGAAGCTTTCTTT.

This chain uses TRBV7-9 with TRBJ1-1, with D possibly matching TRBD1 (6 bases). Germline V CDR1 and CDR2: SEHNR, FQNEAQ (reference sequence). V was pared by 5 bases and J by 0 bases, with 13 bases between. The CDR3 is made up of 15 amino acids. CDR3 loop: CASSGRTEMNTEAFF. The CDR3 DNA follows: TGTGCCAGCAGCGGGCGGACAGAAATGAACACTGAAGCTTTCTTT.

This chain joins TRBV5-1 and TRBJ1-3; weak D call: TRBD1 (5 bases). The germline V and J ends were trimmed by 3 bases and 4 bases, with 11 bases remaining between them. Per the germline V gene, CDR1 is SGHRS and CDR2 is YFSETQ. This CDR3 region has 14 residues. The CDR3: CASSSGPGGNTIYF. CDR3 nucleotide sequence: TGCGCCAGCAGCTCGGGACCCGGCGGAAACACCATATATTTT.

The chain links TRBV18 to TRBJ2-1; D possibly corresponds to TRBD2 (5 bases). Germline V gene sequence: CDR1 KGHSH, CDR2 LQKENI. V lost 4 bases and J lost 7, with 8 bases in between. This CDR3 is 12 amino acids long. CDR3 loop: CASSLPGNEQFF. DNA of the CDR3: TGTGCCAGCTCACTGCCGGGGAATGAGCAGTTCTTC.

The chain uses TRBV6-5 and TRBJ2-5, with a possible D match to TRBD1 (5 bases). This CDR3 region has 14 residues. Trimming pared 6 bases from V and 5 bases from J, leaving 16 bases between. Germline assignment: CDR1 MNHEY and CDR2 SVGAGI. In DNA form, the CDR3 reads TGTGCCAGCAGCCCCAGGGTCGATATGGAGACCCAGTACTTC. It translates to CASSPRVDMETQYF.

This chain's CDR3 is CASSPLDRASEQYF. The CDR3 DNA sequence: TGTGCCAGCTCACCATTAGACAGGGCAAGCGAGCAGTACTTC. The chain is built from TRBV18 and TRBJ2-7, with 7 bases matching TRBD1. The V segment lost 2 bases and the J segment 6 bases; nucleotides outside the gene matches: 7. The CDR3 spans 14 residues. Germline V gene sequence: CDR1 KGHSH, CDR2 LQKENI.

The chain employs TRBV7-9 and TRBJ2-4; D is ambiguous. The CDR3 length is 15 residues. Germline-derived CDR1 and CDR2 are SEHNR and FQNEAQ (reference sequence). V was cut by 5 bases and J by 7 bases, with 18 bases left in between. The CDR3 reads CASSAQISGVNIQYF. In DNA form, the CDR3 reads TGTGCCAGCAGCGCACAAATCAGTGGGGTTAACATTCAGTACTTC. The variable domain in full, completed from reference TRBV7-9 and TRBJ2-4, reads DTGVSQNPRHKITKRGQNVTFRCDPISEHNRLYWYRQTLGQGPEFLTYFQNEAQLEKSRLLSDRFSAERPKGSFSTLEIQRTEQGDSAMYLCASSAQISGVNIQYFGAGTRLSVL.

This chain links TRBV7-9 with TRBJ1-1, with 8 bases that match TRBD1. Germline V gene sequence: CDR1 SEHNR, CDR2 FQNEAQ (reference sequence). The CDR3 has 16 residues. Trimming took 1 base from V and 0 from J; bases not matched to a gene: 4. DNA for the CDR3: TGTGCCAGCAGCTTAGGAAGGACAGGGATGAACACTGAAGCTTTCTTT. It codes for CASSLGRTGMNTEAFF.

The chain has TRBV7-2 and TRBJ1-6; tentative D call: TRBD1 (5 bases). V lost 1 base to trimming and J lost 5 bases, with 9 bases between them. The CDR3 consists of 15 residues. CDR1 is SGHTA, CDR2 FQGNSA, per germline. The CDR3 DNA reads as TGTGCCAGCAGCTTAGAAGGGGCCAATAATTCACCCCTCCACTTT. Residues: CASSLEGANNSPLHF.

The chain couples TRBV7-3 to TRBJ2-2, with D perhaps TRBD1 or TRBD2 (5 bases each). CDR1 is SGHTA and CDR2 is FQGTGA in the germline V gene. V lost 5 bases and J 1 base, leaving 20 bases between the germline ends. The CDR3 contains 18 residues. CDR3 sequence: CASSPRPVLRGNTGELFF. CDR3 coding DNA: TGTGCCAGCAGCCCTCGACCTGTGCTGAGGGGGAACACCGGGGAGCTGTTTTTT.

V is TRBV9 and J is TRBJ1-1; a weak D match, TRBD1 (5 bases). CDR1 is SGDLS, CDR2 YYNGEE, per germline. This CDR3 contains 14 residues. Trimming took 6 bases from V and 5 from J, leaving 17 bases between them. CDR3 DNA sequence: TGTGCCAGCAACGATCCGGGGCGGGGGACTGAAGCTTTCTTT. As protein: CASNDPGRGTEAFF. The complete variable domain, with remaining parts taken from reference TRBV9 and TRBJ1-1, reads DSGVTQTPKHLITATGQRVTLRCSPRSGDLSVYWYQQSLDQGLQFLIQYYNGEERAKGNILERFSAQQFPDLHSELNLSSLELGDSALYFCASNDPGRGTEAFFGQGTRLTVV.

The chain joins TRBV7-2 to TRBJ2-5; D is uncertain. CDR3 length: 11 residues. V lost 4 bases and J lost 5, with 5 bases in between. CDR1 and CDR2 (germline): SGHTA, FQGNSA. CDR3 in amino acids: CASSSSETQYF. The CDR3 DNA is TGTGCCAGCAGCTCATCCGAGACCCAGTACTTC. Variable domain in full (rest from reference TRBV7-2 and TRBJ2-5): GAGVSQSPSNKVTEKGKDVELRCDPISGHTALYWYRQSLGQGLEFLIYFQGNSAPDKSGLPSDRFSAERTGGSVSTLTIQRTQQEDSAVYLCASSSSETQYFGPGTRLLVL.

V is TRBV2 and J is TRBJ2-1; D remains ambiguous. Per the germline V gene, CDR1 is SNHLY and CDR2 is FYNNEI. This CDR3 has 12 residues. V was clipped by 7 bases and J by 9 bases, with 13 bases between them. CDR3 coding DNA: TGTGCCAGCATCTTTAGCCAGAGTGAGCAGTTCTTC. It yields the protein CASIFSQSEQFF.

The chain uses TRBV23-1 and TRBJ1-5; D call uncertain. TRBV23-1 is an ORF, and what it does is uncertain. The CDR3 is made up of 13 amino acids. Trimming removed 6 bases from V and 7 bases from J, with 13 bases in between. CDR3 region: CASRRRSGQPQHF. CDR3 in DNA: TGCGCCAGCAGAAGAAGAAGCGGGCAGCCCCAGCATTTT.

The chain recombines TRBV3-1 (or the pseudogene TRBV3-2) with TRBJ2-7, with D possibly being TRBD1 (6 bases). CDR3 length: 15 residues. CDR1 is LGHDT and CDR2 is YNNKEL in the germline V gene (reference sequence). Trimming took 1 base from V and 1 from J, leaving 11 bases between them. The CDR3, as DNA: TGTGCCAGCAGCCAAGGGGTCCAGGGGTCCTACGAGCAGTACTTC. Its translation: CASSQGVQGSYEQYF.

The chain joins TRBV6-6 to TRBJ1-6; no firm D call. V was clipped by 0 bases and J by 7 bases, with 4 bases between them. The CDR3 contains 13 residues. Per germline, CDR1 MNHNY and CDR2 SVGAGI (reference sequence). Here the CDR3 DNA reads TGTGCCAGCAGTTACTCTAAGAATTCACCCCTCCACTTT. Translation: CASSYSKNSPLHF.

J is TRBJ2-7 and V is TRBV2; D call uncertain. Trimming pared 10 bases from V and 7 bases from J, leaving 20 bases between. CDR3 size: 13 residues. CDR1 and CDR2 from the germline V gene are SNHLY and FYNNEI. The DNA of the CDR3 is TGTGCCATTACCGGGTCACTACACGGGGAGCAGTACTTC. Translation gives CAITGSLHGEQYF.

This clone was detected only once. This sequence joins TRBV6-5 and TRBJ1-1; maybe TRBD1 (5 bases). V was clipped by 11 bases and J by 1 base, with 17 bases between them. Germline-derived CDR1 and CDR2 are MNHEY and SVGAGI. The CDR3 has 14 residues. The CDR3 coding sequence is TGTGCCTGCGAGGAGGGGACGCGGAACACTGAAGCTTTCTTT. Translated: CACEEGTRNTEAFF.